This T cell receptor (beta chain) was identified in a study of OX40 agonist ivuxolimab in advanced cancers. Study background: People who had prior anti-PD-1, anti-PD-L1 or anti-CTLA-4 therapy could take part, and roughly 40% had some. Broader study findings: Researchers report that CD8+ T cells had, on average, more expanded clones than CD4+. Normalized T-cell clonal expansion was also low in some nonresponders.

The protocol was immunoSEQ multiplex PCR, while the TCRdb copy is restricted to in-frame clones and leaves out a portion. The profile covers roughly 75,000 clones, with 90% appearing a single time and around 0.39% taken by the ten largest. Concerning this clone: What it binds is unknown.

Germline CDR1 and CDR2: SQVTM and ANQGSEA. Trimming stripped 0 bases from V and 0 bases from J, with 5 bases between. CDR3 size: 13 residues. This rearrangement joins TRBV29-1 to TRBJ1-1, with unresolved D. The source was CD4+ or CD8+ T cells sorted from blood, collected in a trial of the OX40 agonist ivuxolimab. The receptor comes from an adult with an advanced solid tumor such as melanoma, head and neck, liver or kidney cancer. CDR3 nucleotides: TGCAGCGTTGAAGATCAGGTGAACACTGAAGCTTTCTTT. This sequence encodes CSVEDQVNTEAFF.